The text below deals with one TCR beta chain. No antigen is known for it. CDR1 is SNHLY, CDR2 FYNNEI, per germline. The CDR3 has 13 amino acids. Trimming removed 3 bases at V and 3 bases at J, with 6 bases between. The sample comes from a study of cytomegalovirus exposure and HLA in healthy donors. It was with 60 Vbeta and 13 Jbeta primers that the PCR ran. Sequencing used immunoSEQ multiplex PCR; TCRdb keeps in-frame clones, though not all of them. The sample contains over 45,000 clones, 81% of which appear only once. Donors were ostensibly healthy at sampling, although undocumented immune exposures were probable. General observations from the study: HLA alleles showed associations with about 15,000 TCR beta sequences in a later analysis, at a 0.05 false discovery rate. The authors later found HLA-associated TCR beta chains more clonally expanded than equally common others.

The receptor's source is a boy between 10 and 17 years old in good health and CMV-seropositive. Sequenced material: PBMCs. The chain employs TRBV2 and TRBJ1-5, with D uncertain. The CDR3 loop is CASSDDFNQPQHF. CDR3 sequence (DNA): TGTGCCAGCAGTGACGACTTCAATCAGCCCCAGCATTTT. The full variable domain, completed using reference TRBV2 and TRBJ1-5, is EPEVTQTPSHQVTQMGQEVILRCVPISNHLYFYWYRQILGQKVEFLVSFYNNEISEKSEIFDDQFSVERPDGSNFTLKIRSTKLEDSAMYFCASSDDFNQPQHFGDGTRLSIL.